This T cell receptor (beta chain) was captured in a study of cytomegalovirus exposure and HLA in healthy donors. The CDR3 contains 17 residues. It was with 60 Vbeta and 13 Jbeta primers that the PCR ran. Sequencing used immunoSEQ multiplex PCR; TCRdb keeps in-frame clones, though not all of them. The repertoire holds 150,000 to 200,000 clones, approximately 80% seen once, with roughly 15% in the top ten. Sequenced: PBMCs. The source of this sequence is a woman aged 25-40 years in good health and CMV-seropositive. The chain uses TRBV21-1 and TRBJ2-4; the table gives TRBD2 as D, unverified against the DNA. TRBV21-1 is reported as a pseudogene. This CDR3 is CASSKSSRGGEENIQYF. DNA of the CDR3: TGTGCCAGCAGCAAATCATCCCGGGGAGGAGAAGAAAACATTCAGTACTTC.